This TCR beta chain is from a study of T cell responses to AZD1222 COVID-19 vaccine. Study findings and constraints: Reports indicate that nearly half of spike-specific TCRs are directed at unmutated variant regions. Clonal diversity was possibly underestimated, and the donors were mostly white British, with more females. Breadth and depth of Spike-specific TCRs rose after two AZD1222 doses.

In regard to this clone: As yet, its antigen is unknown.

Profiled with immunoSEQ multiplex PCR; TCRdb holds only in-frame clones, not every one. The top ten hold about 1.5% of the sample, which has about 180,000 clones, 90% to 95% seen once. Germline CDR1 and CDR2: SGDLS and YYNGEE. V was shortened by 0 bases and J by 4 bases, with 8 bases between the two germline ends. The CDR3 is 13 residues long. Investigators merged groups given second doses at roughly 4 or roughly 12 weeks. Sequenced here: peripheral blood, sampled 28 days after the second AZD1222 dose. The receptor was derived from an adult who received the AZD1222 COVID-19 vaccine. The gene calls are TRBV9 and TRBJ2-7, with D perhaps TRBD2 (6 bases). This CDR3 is CASSVEAGYEQYF. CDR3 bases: TGTGCCAGCAGCGTAGAGGCGGGGTACGAGCAGTACTTC. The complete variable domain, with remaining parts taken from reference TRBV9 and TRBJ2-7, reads DSGVTQTPKHLITATGQRVTLRCSPRSGDLSVYWYQQSLDQGLQFLIQYYNGEERAKGNILERFSAQQFPDLHSELNLSSLELGDSALYFCASSVEAGYEQYFGPGTRLTVT.